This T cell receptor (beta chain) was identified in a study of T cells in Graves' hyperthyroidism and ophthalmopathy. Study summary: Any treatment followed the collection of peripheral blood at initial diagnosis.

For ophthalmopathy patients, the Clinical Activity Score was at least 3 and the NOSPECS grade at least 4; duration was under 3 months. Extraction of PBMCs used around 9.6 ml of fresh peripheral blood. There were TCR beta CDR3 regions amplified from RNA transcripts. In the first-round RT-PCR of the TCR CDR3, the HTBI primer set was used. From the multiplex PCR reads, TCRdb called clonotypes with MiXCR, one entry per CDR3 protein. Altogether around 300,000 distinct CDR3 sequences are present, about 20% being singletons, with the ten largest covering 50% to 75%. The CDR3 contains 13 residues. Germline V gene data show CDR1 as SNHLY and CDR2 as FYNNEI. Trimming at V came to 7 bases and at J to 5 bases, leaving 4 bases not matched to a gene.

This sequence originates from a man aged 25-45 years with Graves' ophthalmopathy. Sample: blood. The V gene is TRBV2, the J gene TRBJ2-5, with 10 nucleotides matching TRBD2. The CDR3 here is CASKLAGMETQYF. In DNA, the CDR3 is TGTGCCAGCAAACTAGCGGGAATGGAGACCCAGTACTTC.